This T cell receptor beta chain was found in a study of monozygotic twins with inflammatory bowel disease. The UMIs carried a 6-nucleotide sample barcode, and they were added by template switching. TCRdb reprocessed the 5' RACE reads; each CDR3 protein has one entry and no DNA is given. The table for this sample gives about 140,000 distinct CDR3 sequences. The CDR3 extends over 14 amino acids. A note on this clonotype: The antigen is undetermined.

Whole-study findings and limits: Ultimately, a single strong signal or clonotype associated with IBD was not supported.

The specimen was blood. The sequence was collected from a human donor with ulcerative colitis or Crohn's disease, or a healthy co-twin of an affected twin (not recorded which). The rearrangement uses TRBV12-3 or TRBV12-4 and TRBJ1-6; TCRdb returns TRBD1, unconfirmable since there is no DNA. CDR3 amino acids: CASRRDRGSSPLHF.